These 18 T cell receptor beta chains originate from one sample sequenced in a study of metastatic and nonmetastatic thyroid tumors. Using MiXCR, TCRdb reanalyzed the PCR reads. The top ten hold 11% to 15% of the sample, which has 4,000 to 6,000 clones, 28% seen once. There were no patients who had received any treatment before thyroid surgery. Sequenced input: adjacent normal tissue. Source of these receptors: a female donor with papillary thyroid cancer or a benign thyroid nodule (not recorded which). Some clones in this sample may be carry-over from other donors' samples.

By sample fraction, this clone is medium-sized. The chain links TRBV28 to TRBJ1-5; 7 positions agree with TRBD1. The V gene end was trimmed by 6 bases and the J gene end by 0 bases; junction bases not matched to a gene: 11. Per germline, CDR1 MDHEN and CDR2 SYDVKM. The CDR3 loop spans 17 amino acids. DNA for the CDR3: TGTGCCAGCAGACCACTCAGACAGGGTTATAGCAATCAGCCCCAGCATTTT. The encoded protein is CASRPLRQGYSNQPQHF. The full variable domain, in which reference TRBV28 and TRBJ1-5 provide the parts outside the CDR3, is DVKVTQSSRYLVKRTGEKVFLECVQDMDHENMFWYRQDPGLGLRLIYFSYDVKMKEKGDIPEGYSVSREKKERFSLILESASTNQTSMYLCASRPLRQGYSNQPQHFGDGTRLSIL.

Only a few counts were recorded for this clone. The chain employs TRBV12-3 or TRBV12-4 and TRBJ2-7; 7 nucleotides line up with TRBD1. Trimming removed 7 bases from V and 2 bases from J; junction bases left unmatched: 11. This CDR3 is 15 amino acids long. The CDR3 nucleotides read TGTGCCAGCACCACCACAGGGGACCCAACCTACGAGCAGTACTTC. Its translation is CASTTTGDPTYEQYF.

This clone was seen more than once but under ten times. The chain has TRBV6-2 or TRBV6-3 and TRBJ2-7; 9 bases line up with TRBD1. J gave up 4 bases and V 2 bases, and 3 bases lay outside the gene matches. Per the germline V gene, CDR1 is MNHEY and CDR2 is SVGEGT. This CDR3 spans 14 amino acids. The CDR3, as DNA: TGTGCCAGCAGTTACCTGGGACAGGGTTACGAGCAGTACTTC. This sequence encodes CASSYLGQGYEQYF.

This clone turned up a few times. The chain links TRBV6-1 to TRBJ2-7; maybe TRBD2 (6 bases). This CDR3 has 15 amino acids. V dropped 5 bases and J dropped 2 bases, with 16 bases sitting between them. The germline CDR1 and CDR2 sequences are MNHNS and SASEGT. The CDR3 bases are TGTGCCAGCAGTCCCCAGGTTTGGGAGGCCTACGAGCAGTACTTC. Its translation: CASSPQVWEAYEQYF.

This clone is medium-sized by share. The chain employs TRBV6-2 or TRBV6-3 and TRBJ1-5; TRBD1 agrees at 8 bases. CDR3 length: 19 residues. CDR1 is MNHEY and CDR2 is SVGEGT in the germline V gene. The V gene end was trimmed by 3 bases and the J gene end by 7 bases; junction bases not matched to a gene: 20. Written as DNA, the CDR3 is TGTGCCAGCAGTTATCGAGGCAGGGGGCTGAAAGGCCTCAGGCAGCCCCAGCATTTT. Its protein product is CASSYRGRGLKGLRQPQHF.

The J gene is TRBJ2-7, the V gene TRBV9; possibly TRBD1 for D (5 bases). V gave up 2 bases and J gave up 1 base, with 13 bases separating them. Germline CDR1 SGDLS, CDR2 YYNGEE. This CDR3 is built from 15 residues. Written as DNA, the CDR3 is TGTGCCAGCAGCGTCGCGACAGCCCTGTCCTACGAGCAGTACGTC. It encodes CASSVATALSYEQYV.

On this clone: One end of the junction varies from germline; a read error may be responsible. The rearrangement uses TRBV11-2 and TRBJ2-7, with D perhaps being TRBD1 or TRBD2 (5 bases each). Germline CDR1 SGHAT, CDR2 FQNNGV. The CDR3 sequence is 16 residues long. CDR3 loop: CASSLDTGTGKHEKYF. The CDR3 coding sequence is TGTGCCAGCAGCTTAGACACTGGGACGGGGAAACACGAGAAGTACTTC.

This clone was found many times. The CDR3 DNA follows: TGCAGCGTTGGCCAGGGTGCTGGAAAGACCCAGTACTTC. Protein sequence: CSVGQGAGKTQYF. This chain connects TRBV29-1 to TRBJ2-5; a weak D match, TRBD1 (5 bases). This CDR3 has 13 amino acids. Trimming stripped 4 bases from V and 6 bases from J, with 15 bases between. Germline assignment: CDR1 SQVTM and CDR2 ANQGSEA.

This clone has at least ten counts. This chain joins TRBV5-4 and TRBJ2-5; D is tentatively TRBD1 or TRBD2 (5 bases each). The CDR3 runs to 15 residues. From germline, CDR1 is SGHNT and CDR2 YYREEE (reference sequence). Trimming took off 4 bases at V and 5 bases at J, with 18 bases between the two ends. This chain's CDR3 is CASSRTLAEGETQYF. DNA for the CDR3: TGTGCCAGCAGCCGGACTCTGGCTGAGGGGGAGACCCAGTACTTC.

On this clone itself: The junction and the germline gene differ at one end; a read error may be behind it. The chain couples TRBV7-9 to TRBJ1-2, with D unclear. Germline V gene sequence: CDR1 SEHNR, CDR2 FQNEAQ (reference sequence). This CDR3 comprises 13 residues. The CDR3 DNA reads TGTGCCATCATCCCGGACGGAAACTATGGCTACGCCTTC. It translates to CAIIPDGNYGYAF.

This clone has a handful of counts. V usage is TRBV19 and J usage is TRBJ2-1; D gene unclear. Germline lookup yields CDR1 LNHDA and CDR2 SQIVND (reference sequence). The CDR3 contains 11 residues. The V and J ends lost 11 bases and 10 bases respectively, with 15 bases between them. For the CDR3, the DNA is TGTGCCGGTACCTTTAAGGGCGAGCAGTTCTTC. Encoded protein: CAGTFKGEQFF.

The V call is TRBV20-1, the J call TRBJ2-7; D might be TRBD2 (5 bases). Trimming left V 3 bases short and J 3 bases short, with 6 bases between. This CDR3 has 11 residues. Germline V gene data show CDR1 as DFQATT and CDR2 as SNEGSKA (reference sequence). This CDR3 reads CSARGVYEQYF. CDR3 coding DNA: TGCAGTGCTAGGGGAGTCTACGAGCAGTACTTC.

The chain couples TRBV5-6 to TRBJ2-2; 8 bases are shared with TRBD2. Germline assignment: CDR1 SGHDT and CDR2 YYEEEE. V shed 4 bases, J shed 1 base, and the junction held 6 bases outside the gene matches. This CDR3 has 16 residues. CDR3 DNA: TGTGCCAGCAGCCCACGGACTAGCCGGAACACCGGGGAGCTGTTTTTT. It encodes CASSPRTSRNTGELFF.

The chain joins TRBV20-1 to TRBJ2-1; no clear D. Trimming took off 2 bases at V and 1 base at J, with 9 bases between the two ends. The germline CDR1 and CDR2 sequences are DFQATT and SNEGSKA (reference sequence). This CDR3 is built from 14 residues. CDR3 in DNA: TGCAGTGCTAGAAGGCTAGATTCCTACAATGAGCAGTTCTTC. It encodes CSARRLDSYNEQFF.

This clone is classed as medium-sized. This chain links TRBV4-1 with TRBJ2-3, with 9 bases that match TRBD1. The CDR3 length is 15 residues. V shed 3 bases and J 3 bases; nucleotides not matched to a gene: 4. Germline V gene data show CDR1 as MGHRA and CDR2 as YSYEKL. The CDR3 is CASSQGQGGTDTQYF. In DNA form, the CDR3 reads TGCGCCAGCAGCCAGGGACAGGGCGGGACAGATACGCAGTATTTT.

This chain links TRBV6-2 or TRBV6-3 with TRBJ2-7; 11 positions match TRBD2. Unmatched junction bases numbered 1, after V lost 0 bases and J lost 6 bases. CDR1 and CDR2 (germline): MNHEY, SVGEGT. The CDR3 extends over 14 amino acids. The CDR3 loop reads CASSYSGTSGEQYF. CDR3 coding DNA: TGTGCCAGCAGTTACTCGGGGACTAGCGGCGAGCAGTACTTC.

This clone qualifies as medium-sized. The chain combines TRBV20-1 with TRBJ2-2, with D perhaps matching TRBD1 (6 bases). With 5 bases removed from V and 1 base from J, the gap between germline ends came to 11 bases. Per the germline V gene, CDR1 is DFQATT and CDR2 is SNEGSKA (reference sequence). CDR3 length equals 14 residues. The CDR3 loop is CSAPLQGNTGELFF. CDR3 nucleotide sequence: TGCAGTGCTCCATTACAGGGGAACACCGGGGAGCTGTTTTTT.

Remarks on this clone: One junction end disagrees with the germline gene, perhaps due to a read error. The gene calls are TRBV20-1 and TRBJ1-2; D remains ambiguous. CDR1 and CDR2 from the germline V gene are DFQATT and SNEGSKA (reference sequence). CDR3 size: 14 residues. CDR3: CSASPQMLGYGYNF. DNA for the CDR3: TGCAGTGCTAGTCCACAGATGTTAGGGTATGGCTACAACTTC.